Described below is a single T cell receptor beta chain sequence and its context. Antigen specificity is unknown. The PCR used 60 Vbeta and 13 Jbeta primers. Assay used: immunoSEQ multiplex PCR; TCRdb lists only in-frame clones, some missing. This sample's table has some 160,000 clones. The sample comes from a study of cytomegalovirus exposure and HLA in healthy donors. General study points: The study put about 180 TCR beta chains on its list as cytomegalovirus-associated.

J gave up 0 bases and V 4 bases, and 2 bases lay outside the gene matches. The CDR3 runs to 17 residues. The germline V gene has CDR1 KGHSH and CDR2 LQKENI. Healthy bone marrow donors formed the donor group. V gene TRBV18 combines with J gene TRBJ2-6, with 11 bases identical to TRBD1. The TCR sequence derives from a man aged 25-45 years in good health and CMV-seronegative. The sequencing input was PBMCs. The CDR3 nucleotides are TGTGCCAGCTCACTCGGGACAGGGGGCTCTGGGGCCAACGTCCTGACTTTC. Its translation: CASSLGTGGSGANVLTF.